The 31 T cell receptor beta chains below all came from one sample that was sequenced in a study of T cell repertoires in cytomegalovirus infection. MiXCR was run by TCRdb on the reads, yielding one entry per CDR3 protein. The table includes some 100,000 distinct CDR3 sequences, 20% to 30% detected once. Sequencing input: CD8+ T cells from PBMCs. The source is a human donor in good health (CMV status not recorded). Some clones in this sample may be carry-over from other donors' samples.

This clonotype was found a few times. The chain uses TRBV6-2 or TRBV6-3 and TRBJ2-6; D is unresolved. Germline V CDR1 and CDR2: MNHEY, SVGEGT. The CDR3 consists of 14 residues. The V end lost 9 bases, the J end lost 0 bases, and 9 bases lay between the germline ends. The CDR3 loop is CASRWASGANVLTF. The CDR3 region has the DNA TGTGCCAGTCGGTGGGCCTCTGGGGCCAACGTCCTGACTTTC.

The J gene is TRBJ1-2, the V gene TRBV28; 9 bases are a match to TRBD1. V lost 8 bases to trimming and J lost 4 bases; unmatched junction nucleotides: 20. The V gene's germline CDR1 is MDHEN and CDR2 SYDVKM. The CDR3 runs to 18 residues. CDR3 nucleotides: TGTGCCAGCGGAAGTGGCATGGGACAGGGACGGCCCACCTATGGCTACACCTTC. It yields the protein CASGSGMGQGRPTYGYTF.

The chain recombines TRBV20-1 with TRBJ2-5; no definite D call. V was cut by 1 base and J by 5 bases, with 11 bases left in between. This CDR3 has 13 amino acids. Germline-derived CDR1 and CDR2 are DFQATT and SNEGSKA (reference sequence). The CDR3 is CSARGPHEETQYF. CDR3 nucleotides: TGCAGTGCTAGAGGGCCTCACGAGGAGACCCAGTACTTC.

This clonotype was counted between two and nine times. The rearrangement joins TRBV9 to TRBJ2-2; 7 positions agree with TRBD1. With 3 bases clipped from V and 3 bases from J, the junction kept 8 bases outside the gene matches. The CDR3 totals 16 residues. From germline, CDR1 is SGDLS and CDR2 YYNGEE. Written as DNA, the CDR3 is TGTGCCAGCAGCGCCCCAGGGGGTCTGGACACCGGGGAGCTGTTTTTT. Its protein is CASSAPGGLDTGELFF.

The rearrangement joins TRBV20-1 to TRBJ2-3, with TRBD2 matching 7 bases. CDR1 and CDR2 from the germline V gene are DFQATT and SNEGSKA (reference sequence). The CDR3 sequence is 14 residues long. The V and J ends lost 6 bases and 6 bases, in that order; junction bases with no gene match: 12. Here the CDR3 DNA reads TGCAGTGCGAGTCGGGAGGTCGATGCTGATACGCAGTATTTT. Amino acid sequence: CSASREVDADTQYF.

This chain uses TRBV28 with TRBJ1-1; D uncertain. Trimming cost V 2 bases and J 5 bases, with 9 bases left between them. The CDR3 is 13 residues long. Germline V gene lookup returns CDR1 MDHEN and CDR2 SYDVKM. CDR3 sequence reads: CASSLRSATEAFF. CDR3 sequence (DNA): TGTGCCAGCAGTTTAAGGTCGGCGACTGAAGCTTTCTTT.

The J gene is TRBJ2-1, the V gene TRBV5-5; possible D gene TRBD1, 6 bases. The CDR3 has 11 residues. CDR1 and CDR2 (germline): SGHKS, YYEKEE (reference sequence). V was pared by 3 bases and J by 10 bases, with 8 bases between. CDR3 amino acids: CASSYREEQFF. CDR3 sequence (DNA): TGTGCCAGCAGCTACAGGGAGGAGCAGTTCTTC.

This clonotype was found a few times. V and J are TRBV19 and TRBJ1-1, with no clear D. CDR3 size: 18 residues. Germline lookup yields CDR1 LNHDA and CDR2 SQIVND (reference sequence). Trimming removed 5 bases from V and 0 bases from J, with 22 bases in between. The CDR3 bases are TGTGCCAGTAGTTTCCGGACGGTGGACCCCCAGATGAACACTGAAGCTTTCTTT. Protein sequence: CASSFRTVDPQMNTEAFF. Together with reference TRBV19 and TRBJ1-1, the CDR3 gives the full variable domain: DGGITQSPKYLFRKEGQNVTLSCEQNLNHDAMYWYRQDPGQGLRLIYYSQIVNDFQKGDIAEGYSVSREKKESFPLTVTSAQKNPTAFYLCASSFRTVDPQMNTEAFFGQGTRLTVV.

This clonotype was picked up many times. This chain's CDR3 is CASSSQGQGLSSYNSPLHF. CDR3 DNA sequence: TGTGCCAGCAGTTCCCAGGGACAGGGCCTTAGCTCCTATAATTCACCCCTCCACTTT. The genes are TRBV6-6 and TRBJ1-6, with 9 nucleotides matching TRBD1. CDR3 length: 19 amino acids. V lost 4 bases to trimming and J lost 0 bases; unmatched junction nucleotides: 10. Germline CDR1 reads MNHNY; CDR2 reads SVGAGI (reference sequence).

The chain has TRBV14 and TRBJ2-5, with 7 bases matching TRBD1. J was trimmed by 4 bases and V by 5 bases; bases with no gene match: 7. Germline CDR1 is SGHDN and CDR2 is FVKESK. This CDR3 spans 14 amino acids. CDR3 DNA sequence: TGTGCCAGCAGCTACAGACAGGGTCGAGAGACCCAGTACTTC. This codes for CASSYRQGRETQYF.

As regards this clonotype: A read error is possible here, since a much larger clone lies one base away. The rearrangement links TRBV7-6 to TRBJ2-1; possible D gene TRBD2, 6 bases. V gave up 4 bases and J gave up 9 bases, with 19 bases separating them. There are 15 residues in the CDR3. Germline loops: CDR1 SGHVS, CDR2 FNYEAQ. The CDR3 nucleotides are TGTGCCAGCAGCTCAGGGCTAGCGTCAGTCACTGAGCAGTTCTTC. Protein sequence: CASSSGLASVTEQFF.

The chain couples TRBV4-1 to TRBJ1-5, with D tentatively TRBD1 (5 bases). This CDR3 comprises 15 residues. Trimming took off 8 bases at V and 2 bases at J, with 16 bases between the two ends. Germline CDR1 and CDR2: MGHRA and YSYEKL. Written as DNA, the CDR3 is TGCGCCAGCGGCCTACAGAGGGGCGGCAATCAGCCCCAGCATTTT. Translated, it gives CASGLQRGGNQPQHF.

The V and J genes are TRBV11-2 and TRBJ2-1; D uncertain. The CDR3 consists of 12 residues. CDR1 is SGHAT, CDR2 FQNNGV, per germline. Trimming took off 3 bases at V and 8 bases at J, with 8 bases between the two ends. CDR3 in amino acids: CASSFGEDEQFF. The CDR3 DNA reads TGTGCCAGCAGCTTCGGAGAGGATGAGCAGTTCTTC.

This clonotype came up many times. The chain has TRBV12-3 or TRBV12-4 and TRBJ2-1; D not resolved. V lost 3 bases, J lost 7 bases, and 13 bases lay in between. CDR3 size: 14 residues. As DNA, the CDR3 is TGTGCCAGCAGTTTGCTAGAGGAAGGGAATGAGCAGTTCTTC. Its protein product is CASSLLEEGNEQFF.

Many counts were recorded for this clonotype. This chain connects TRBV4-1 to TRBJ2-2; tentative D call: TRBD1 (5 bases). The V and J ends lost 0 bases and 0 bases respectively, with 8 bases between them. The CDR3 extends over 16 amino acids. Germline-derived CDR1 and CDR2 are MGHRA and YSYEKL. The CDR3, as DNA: TGCGCCAGCAGCCAAGATCAAGGGGCGAACACCGGGGAGCTGTTTTTT. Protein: CASSQDQGANTGELFF.

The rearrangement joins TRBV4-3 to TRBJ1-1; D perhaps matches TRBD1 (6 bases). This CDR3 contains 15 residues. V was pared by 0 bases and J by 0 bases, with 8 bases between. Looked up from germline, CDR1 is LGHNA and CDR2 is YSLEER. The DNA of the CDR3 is TGCGCCAGCAGCCAAGAAGGACAGTTGAACACTGAAGCTTTCTTT. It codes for CASSQEGQLNTEAFF.

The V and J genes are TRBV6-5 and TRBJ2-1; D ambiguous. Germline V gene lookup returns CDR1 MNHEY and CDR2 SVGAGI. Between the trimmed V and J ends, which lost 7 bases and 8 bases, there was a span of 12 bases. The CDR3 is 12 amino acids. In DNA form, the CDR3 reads TGTGCCAGCAATTTGAGCGACGATGAGCAGTTCTTC. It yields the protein CASNLSDDEQFF.

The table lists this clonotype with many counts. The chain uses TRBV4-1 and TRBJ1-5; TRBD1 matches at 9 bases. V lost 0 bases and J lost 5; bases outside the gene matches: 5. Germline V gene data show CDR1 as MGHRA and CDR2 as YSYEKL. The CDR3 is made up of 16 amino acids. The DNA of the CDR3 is TGCGCCAGCAGCCAAGATGGGGGACAGGGCGATCAGCCCCAGCATTTT. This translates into CASSQDGGQGDQPQHF.

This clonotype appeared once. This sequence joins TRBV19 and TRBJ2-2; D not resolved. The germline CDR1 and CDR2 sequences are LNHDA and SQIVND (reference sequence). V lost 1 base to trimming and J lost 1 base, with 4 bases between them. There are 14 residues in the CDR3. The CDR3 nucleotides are TGTGCCAGTAGTATAGTTGGGAACACCGGGGAGCTGTTTTTT. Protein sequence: CASSIVGNTGELFF.

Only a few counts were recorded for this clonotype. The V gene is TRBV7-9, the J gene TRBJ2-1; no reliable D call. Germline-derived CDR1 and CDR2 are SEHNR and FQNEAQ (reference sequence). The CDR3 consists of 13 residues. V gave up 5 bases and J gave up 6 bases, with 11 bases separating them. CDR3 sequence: CASSPYSGNEQFF. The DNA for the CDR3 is TGTGCCAGCAGCCCTTACTCCGGCAATGAGCAGTTCTTC.

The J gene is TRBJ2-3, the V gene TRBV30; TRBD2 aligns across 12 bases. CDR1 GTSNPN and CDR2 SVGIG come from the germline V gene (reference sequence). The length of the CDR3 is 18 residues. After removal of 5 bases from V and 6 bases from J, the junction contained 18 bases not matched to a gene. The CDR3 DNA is TGTGCCTGGGCTGGGCTAGCGGGAGGGAAAAACTTCGATGATACGCAGTATTTT. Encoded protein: CAWAGLAGGKNFDDTQYF.

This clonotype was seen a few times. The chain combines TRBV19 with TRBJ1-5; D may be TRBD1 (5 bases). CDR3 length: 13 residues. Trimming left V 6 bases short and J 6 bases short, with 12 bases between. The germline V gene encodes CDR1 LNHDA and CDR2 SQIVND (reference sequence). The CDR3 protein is CASSPDTGQPQHF. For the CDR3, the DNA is TGTGCCAGTAGCCCAGATACAGGTCAGCCCCAGCATTTT.

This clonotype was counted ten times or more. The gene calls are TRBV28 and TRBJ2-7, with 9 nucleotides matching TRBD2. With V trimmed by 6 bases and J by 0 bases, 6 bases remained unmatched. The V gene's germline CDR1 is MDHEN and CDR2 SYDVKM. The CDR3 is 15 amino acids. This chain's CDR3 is CASSPSGANSYEQYF. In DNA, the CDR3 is TGTGCCAGCAGCCCTAGCGGGGCCAACTCCTACGAGCAGTACTTC.

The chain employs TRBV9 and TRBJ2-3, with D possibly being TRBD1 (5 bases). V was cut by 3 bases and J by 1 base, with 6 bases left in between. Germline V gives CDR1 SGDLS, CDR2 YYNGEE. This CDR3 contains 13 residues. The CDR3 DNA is TGTGCCAGCAGCGAAGGGGGCACAGATACGCAGTATTTT. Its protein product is CASSEGGTDTQYF.

CDR3 DNA: TGTGCCAGCAGCTTCGTCCCGGACACCGGGGAGCTGTTTTTT. Translating it yields CASSFVPDTGELFF. This chain uses TRBV5-5 with TRBJ2-2; D is unresolved. The germline V and J ends were trimmed by 2 bases and 3 bases, with 8 bases remaining between them. There are 14 residues in the CDR3. Germline CDR1 reads SGHKS; CDR2 reads YYEKEE (reference sequence).

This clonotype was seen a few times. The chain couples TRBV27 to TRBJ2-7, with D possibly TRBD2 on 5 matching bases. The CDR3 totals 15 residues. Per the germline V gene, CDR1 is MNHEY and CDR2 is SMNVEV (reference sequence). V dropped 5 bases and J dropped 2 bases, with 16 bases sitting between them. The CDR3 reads CASSPSSLVPYEQYF. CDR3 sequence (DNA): TGTGCCAGCAGTCCCTCTTCACTAGTACCCTACGAGCAGTACTTC.

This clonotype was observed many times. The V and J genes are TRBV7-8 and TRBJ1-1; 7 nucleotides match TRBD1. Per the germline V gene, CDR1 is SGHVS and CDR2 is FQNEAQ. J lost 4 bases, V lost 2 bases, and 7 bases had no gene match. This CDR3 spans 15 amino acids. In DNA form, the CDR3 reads TGTGCCAGCAGCTTAAGCCCAGGGGGGGGCACTGAAGCTTTCTTT. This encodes CASSLSPGGGTEAFF. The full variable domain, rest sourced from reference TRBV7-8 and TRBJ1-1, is GAGVSQSPRYKVAKRGQDVALRCDPISGHVSLFWYQQALGQGPEFLTYFQNEAQLDKSGLPSDRFFAERPEGSVSTLKIQRTQQEDSAVYLCASSLSPGGGTEAFFGQGTRLTVV.

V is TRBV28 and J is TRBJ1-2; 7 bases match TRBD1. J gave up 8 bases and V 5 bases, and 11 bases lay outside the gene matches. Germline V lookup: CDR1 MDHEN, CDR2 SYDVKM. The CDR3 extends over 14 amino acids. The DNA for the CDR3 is TGTGCCAGCAGTCCGGGACAGAATCCCAGAGGCTACACCTTC. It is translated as CASSPGQNPRGYTF.

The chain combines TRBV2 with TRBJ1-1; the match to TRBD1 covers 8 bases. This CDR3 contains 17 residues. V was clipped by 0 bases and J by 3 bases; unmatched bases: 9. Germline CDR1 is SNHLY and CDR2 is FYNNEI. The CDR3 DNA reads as TGTGCCAGCAGTGAAGCCTACTCCGACAGGGGCTACACTGAAGCTTTCTTT. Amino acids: CASSEAYSDRGYTEAFF. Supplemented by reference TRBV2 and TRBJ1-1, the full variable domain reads EPEVTQTPSHQVTQMGQEVILRCVPISNHLYFYWYRQILGQKVEFLVSFYNNEISEKSEIFDDQFSVERPDGSNFTLKIRSTKLEDSAMYFCASSEAYSDRGYTEAFFGQGTRLTVV.

CDR3 DNA: TGCAGTGCTAGAGAGGGGACTACCGCCTTCTACGAGCAGTACTTC. It yields the protein CSAREGTTAFYEQYF. This sequence joins TRBV20-1 and TRBJ2-7, with 7 bases aligning to TRBD2. Trimming took 0 bases from V and 3 from J; bases not matched to a gene: 8. The CDR3 has 15 amino acids. Germline V gene sequence: CDR1 DFQATT, CDR2 SNEGSKA (reference sequence).

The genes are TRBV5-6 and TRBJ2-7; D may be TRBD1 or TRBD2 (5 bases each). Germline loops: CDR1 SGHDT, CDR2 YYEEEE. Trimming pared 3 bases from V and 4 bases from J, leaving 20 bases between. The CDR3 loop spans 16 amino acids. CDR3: CASSYGTAAALYEQYF. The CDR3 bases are TGTGCCAGCAGCTATGGGACGGCGGCGGCCCTTTACGAGCAGTACTTC. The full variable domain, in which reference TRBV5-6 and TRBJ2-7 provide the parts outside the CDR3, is DAGVTQSPTHLIKTRGQQVTLRCSPKSGHDTVSWYQQALGQGPQFIFQYYEEEERQRGNFPDRFSGHQFPNYSSELNVNALLLGDSALYLCASSYGTAAALYEQYFGPGTRLTVT.